These T cell receptor beta chains were read from a single sample in a study of CD8 T cells in ankylosing spondylitis. TCRdb reprocessed the 5' RACE reads via MiXCR and lists one record per CDR3 protein. The sample records 800,000 to 900,000 distinct CDR3 sequences, 12% being singletons. Specimen: blood, either unsorted or a sorted T cell fraction (not recorded which). Receptors originate from a male donor with ankylosing spondylitis. The CDR3 runs from the conserved cysteine through the conserved F or W. D genes are given only for firm matches. Clone size is shown for a subset of rows, as once, few, many or a class of expanded clone.

abundance: NA; d_gene: TRBD1; v_gene: TRBV29-1; j_gene: TRBJ2-7; CDR3aa: CSTWTGYEQYF; CDR3nt: TGCAGCACCTGGACAGGCTACGAGCAGTACTTC
abundance: NA; d_gene: TRBD1; v_gene: TRBV29-1; j_gene: TRBJ1-1; CDR3aa: CSVDGDRGLRKTEAFF; CDR3nt: TGCAGCGTTGATGGGGACAGGGGGCTTAGGAAAACTGAAGCTTTCTTT
abundance: few; d_gene: NA; v_gene: TRBV7-2; j_gene: TRBJ2-7; CDR3aa: CASAIRDPAYEQYF; CDR3nt: TGTGCCAGCGCTATCCGGGACCCCGCCTACGAGCAGTACTTC
abundance: NA; d_gene: NA; v_gene: TRBV3-1; j_gene: TRBJ1-2; CDR3aa: CASSQEWGINYGYTF; CDR3nt: TGTGCCAGCAGCCAAGAATGGGGGATTAACTATGGCTACACCTTC
abundance: few; d_gene: TRBD1; v_gene: TRBV4-2; j_gene: TRBJ1-5; CDR3aa: CASSPLGGGSQPQHF; CDR3nt: TGTGCCAGCAGCCCCTTGGGAGGGGGCAGTCAGCCCCAGCATTTT
abundance: few; d_gene: TRBD2; v_gene: TRBV20-1; j_gene: TRBJ2-7; CDR3aa: CSAREAGGPDEQYF; CDR3nt: TGCAGTGCTAGAGAAGCGGGAGGGCCCGACGAGCAGTACTTC
abundance: NA; d_gene: NA; v_gene: TRBV12-3/TRBV12-4; j_gene: TRBJ1-6; CDR3aa: CASSLWGQDSPLHF; CDR3nt: TGTGCCAGCAGTTTGTGGGGGCAGGATTCACCCCTCCACTTT
abundance: few; d_gene: TRBD2; v_gene: TRBV20-1; j_gene: TRBJ2-1; CDR3aa: CSARLAGARNEQFF; CDR3nt: TGCAGTGCCCGACTAGCGGGAGCTCGGAATGAGCAGTTCTTC
abundance: many; d_gene: NA; v_gene: TRBV6-5; j_gene: TRBJ2-7; CDR3aa: CASSWEKSYEQYF; CDR3nt: TGTGCCAGCAGTTGGGAGAAAAGCTACGAGCAGTACTTC
abundance: few; d_gene: NA; v_gene: TRBV12-3/TRBV12-4; j_gene: TRBJ1-2; CDR3aa: CASSFDSLYGYTF; CDR3nt: TGTGCCAGCAGTTTTGACAGCTTATATGGCTACACCTTC